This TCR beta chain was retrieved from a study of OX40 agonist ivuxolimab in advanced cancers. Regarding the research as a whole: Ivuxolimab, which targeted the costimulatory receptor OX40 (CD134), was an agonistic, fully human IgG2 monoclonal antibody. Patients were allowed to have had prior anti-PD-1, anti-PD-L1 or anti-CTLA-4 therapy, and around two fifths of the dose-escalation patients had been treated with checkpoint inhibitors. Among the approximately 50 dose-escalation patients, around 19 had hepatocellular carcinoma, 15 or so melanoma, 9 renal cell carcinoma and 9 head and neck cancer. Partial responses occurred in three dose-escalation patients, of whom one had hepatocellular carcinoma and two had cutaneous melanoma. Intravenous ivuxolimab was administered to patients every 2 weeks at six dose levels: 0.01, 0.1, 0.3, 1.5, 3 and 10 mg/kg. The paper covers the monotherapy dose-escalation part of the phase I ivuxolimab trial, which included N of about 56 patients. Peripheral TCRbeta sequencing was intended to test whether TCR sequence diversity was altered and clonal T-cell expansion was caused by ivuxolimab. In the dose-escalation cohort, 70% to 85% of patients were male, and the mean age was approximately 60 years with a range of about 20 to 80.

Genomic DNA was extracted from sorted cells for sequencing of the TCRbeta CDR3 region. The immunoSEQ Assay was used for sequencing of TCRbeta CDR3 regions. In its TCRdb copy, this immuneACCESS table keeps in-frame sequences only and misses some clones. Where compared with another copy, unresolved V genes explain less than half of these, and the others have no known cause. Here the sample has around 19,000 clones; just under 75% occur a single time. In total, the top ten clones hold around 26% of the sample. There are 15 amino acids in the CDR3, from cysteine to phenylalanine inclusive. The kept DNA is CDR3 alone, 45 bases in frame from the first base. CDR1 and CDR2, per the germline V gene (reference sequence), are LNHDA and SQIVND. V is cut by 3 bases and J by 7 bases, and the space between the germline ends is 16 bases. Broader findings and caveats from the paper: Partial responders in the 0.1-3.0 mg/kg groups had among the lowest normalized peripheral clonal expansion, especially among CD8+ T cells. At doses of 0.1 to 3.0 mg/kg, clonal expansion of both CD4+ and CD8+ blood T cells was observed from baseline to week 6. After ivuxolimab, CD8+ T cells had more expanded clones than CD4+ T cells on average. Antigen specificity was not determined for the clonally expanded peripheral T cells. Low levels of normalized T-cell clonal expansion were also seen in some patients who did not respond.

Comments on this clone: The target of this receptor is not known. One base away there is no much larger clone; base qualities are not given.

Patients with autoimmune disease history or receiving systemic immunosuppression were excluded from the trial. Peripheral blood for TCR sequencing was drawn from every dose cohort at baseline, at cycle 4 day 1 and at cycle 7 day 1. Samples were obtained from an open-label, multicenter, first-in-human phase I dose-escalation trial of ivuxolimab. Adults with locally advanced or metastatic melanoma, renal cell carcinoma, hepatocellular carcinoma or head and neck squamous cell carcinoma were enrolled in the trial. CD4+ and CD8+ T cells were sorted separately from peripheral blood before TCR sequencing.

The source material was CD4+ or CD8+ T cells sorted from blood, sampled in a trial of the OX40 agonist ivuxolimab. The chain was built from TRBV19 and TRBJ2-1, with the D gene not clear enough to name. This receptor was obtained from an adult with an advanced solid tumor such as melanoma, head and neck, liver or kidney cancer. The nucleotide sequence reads TGTGCCAGTAGTATTTACCAGAGTCTCGTTAATGAGCAGTTCTTC. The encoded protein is CASSIYQSLVNEQFF. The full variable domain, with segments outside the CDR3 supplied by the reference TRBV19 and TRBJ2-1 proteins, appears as DGGITQSPKYLFRKEGQNVTLSCEQNLNHDAMYWYRQDPGQGLRLIYYSQIVNDFQKGDIAEGYSVSREKKESFPLTVTSAQKNPTAFYLCASSIYQSLVNEQFFGPGTRLTVL.